This TCR beta chain was identified during a study of blood T cells in healthy people across ages. Primers used in a second PCR of roughly 6 to 12 cycles were a sample-barcoded 5' primer and a J-beta primer mix. TCRdb re-derived calls from the 5' RACE reads in MiXCR, one entry per CDR3 protein. The sample yields 1.5 million to 2 million distinct CDR3 sequences, approximately 50% seen once. This CDR3 comprises 14 residues. The ends were cut back, 0 bases at V and 6 bases at J, with 12 bases in the middle. Germline V CDR1 and CDR2: DFQATT, SNEGSKA (reference sequence). This rearrangement joins TRBV20-1 to TRBJ1-5; D possibly corresponds to TRBD1 (5 bases). Sequenced input: blood. This receptor was obtained from a woman aged 35 to 49 in good health. The CDR3 nucleotides read TGCAGTGCTAGAGATGGGGGTTGGGGTCAGCCCCAGCATTTT. It translates to CSARDGGWGQPQHF.